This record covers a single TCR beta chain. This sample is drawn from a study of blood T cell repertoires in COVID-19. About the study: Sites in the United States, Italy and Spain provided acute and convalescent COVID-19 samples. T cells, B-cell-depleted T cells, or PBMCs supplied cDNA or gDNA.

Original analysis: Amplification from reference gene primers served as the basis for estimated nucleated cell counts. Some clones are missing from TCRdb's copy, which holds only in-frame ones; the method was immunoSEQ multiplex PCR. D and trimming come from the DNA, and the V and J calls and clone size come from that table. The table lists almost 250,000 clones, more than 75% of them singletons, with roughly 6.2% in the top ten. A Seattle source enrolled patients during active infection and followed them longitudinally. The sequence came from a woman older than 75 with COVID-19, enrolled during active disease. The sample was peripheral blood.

The DNA of the CDR3 is TGTGCCAGCAGTTACGGGACAGGTTTTTATGGCTACACCTTC. Its protein product is CASSYGTGFYGYTF. This rearrangement joins TRBV6-5 to TRBJ1-2; 8 positions agree with TRBD1. Germline assignment: CDR1 MNHEY and CDR2 SVGAGI. J gave up 5 bases and V 2 bases, and 4 bases lay outside the gene matches. This CDR3 spans 14 amino acids.